Below, 21 T cell receptor beta chains from the same sample are listed, as sequenced in a study of blood T cell repertoires in COVID-19. Repertoires were generated with immunoSEQ multiplex PCR, while TCRdb's copy carries only in-frame clones and drops some. The repertoire has roughly 670,000 clones, about 87% of them found once; the top ten carry more than 0.25%. The sample taken for sequencing was peripheral blood. Receptor source: a woman between 18 and 30 years old with acute or convalescent COVID-19.

The J gene is TRBJ1-2, the V gene TRBV30; D is unresolved. Germline values: CDR1 GTSNPN, CDR2 SVGIG (reference sequence). Between the trimmed V and J ends, which lost 0 bases and 7 bases, there was a span of 6 bases. The CDR3 totals 11 residues. CDR3 nucleotide sequence: TGTGCCTGGAGTGTACGGTCTGGCTACACCTTC. The encoded protein is CAWSVRSGYTF. Together with reference TRBV30 and TRBJ1-2, the CDR3 gives the full variable domain: SQTIHQWPATLVQPVGSPLSLECTVEGTSNPNLYWYRQAAGRGLQLLFYSVGIGQISSEVPQNLSASRPQDRQFILSSKKLLLSDSGFYLCAWSVRSGYTFGSGTRLTVV.

This clone came up once. The chain carries TRBV3-1 (or the pseudogene TRBV3-2) and TRBJ2-5; perhaps TRBD2 as D (6 bases). The germline CDR1 and CDR2 sequences are LGHDT and YNNKEL (reference sequence). V was trimmed by 4 bases and J by 2 bases, leaving 11 bases between them. The CDR3 length is 14 residues. DNA of the CDR3: TGTGCCAGCAGCCGCCGACTAGGACAAGAGACCCAGTACTTC. Amino acids: CASSRRLGQETQYF.

The chain links TRBV24-1 to TRBJ2-5; 7 nucleotides match TRBD1. The CDR3 covers 15 residues. CDR1 and CDR2 (germline): KGHDR, SFDVKD. V gave up 1 base and J gave up 3 bases; unmatched junction bases: 4. The CDR3 DNA reads TGTGCCACCAGTGATTTAACAGGGGTTGAAGAGACCCAGTACTTC. This encodes CATSDLTGVEETQYF.

The chain couples TRBV2 to TRBJ1-1; no reliable D call. The CDR3 sequence is 13 residues long. CDR1 is SNHLY, CDR2 FYNNEI, per germline. Deletions cut 6 bases from V and 2 bases from J, with 10 bases between. Here the CDR3 DNA reads TGTGCCAGCAGAGGAGGACGTAACACTGAAGCTTTCTTT. Its protein is CASRGGRNTEAFF.

The chain recombines TRBV15 with TRBJ2-7, with TRBD1 identical over 9 bases. This CDR3 contains 14 residues. The J segment lost 2 bases and the V segment lost 5 bases, leaving 4 bases of the junction unmatched. Looked up from germline, CDR1 is LNHNV and CDR2 is YYDKDF (reference sequence). The CDR3 region is CATSEGTGPYEQYF. CDR3 nucleotides: TGTGCCACCAGCGAAGGGACAGGGCCCTACGAGCAGTACTTC.

The V and J genes are TRBV7-2 and TRBJ2-7; the match to TRBD1 covers 7 bases. Germline CDR1 and CDR2: SGHTA and FQGNSA. V lost 1 base and J lost 6; bases outside the gene matches: 6. CDR3 size: 14 residues. The CDR3 loop reads CASSLGLTGIEQYF. DNA of the CDR3: TGTGCCAGCAGCTTAGGCCTGACAGGGATCGAGCAGTACTTC.

This rearrangement joins TRBV5-1 to TRBJ2-7; D might be TRBD2 (7 bases). The CDR3 is made up of 13 amino acids. Trimming pared 3 bases from V and 5 bases from J, leaving 12 bases between. Germline V gene data show CDR1 as SGHRS and CDR2 as YFSETQ. This chain's CDR3 is CASSSRGAHEQYF. CDR3 sequence (DNA): TGCGCCAGCAGCTCTCGGGGGGCCCACGAGCAGTACTTC.

The chain employs TRBV5-4 and TRBJ2-3; D is undetermined. This CDR3 region has 13 residues. V lost 2 bases and J 2 bases, leaving 6 bases between the germline ends. Germline loops: CDR1 SGHNT, CDR2 YYREEE (reference sequence). In DNA, the CDR3 is TGTGCCAGCAGCTTAGAACACACAGATACGCAGTATTTT. Its translation is CASSLEHTDTQYF.

The V call is TRBV5-5, the J call TRBJ1-5; 7 bases fit TRBD1. CDR3 length equals 15 residues. The germline V gene has CDR1 SGHKS and CDR2 YYEKEE (reference sequence). The V and J ends lost 4 bases and 7 bases, in that order; junction bases with no gene match: 11. This CDR3 is CASSPFGQVNQPQHF. CDR3 DNA sequence: TGTGCCAGCAGCCCCTTCGGACAGGTAAACCAGCCCCAGCATTTT.

This rearrangement joins TRBV19 to TRBJ2-2, with 7 bases aligning to TRBD2. The CDR3 runs to 13 residues. Germline CDR1 LNHDA, CDR2 SQIVND (reference sequence). V shed 3 bases and J 6 bases; nucleotides not matched to a gene: 1. CDR3 in amino acids: CASSMGGAGELFF. The CDR3 DNA follows: TGTGCCAGTAGTATGGGGGGGGCCGGGGAGCTGTTTTTT.

The V gene is TRBV19, the J gene TRBJ1-2; 9 bases are shared with TRBD1. Germline V gives CDR1 LNHDA, CDR2 SQIVND (reference sequence). V lost 5 bases, J lost 3 bases, and 7 bases stayed unmatched. The CDR3 length is 15 residues. The CDR3 DNA sequence: TGTGCCAGTAGTCAAGGGACAGGGCATTACTATGGCTACACCTTC. The encoded protein is CASSQGTGHYYGYTF. Full variable domain (missing parts from reference TRBV19 and TRBJ1-2): DGGITQSPKYLFRKEGQNVTLSCEQNLNHDAMYWYRQDPGQGLRLIYYSQIVNDFQKGDIAEGYSVSREKKESFPLTVTSAQKNPTAFYLCASSQGTGHYYGYTFGSGTRLTVV.

CDR3 in amino acids: CADRGRGGYTF. The DNA of the CDR3 is TGTGCCGACAGGGGGCGGGGTGGCTACACCTTC. The rearrangement links TRBV19 to TRBJ1-2; 10 bases map to TRBD1. The germline gives CDR1 LNHDA, CDR2 SQIVND (reference sequence). J was trimmed by 7 bases and V by 11 bases; bases with no gene match: 4. The CDR3 sequence is 11 residues long.

A single count supports this clone. The V call is TRBV19, the J call TRBJ2-1, with 8 nucleotides matching TRBD2. Germline V lookup: CDR1 LNHDA, CDR2 SQIVND (reference sequence). The CDR3 totals 15 residues. Trimming cost V 5 bases and J 7 bases; bases outside gene matches: 10. The CDR3 here is CASSPTGGARNEQFF. As DNA, the CDR3 is TGTGCCAGTAGTCCAACCGGGGGGGCGCGTAATGAGCAGTTCTTC. The whole variable domain, filled in from reference TRBV19 and TRBJ2-1, reads DGGITQSPKYLFRKEGQNVTLSCEQNLNHDAMYWYRQDPGQGLRLIYYSQIVNDFQKGDIAEGYSVSREKKESFPLTVTSAQKNPTAFYLCASSPTGGARNEQFFGPGTRLTVL.

This chain uses TRBV6-5 with TRBJ2-7, with 7 nucleotides matching TRBD1. Germline trimming cut 8 bases from V and 2 bases from J; bases unmatched to any gene: 12. The CDR3 has 15 residues. Germline CDR1 and CDR2: MNHEY and SVGAGI. CDR3 residues: CASLQGGAVTYEQYF. CDR3 DNA sequence: TGTGCCAGCTTGCAAGGGGGCGCCGTGACCTACGAGCAGTACTTC.

The V call is TRBV2, the J call TRBJ1-6, with a weak D call TRBD1 (6 bases). This CDR3 is built from 14 residues. Trimming removed 10 bases from V and 6 bases from J, with 16 bases in between. Germline-derived CDR1 and CDR2 are SNHLY and FYNNEI. The CDR3 nucleotides read TGTGCCACCGCCTACGGGGACACTAATTCACCCCTCCACTTT. It encodes CATAYGDTNSPLHF.

This chain uses TRBV9 with TRBJ1-1, with a tentative D call TRBD1 (5 bases). V was clipped by 4 bases and J by 4 bases, with 20 bases between them. Germline V gene sequence: CDR1 SGDLS, CDR2 YYNGEE. There are 16 residues in the CDR3. The CDR3 bases are TGTGCCAGCAGCCCTAATACTCTCGGGGGAGGCACTGAAGCTTTCTTT. Amino acids: CASSPNTLGGGTEAFF.

J is TRBJ1-1 and V is TRBV7-9; D possibly corresponds to TRBD1 (6 bases). The CDR3 has 15 amino acids. V shed 1 base and J shed 1 base, with 10 bases lying between them. Germline CDR1 is SEHNR and CDR2 is FQNEAQ (reference sequence). The CDR3: CASSLGQGPNTEAFF. In DNA form, the CDR3 reads TGTGCCAGCAGCTTAGGTCAGGGGCCGAACACTGAAGCTTTCTTT.

V usage is TRBV29-1 and J usage is TRBJ2-2; the match to TRBD1 covers 9 bases. Trimming cost V 0 bases and J 6 bases; bases outside gene matches: 5. Germline V CDR1 and CDR2: SQVTM, ANQGSEA. The CDR3 loop spans 15 amino acids. CDR3 loop: CSVEERDRVAGELFF. In DNA form, the CDR3 reads TGCAGCGTTGAAGAGCGGGACAGGGTGGCCGGGGAGCTGTTTTTT.

The chain is built from TRBV5-1 and TRBJ2-7, with 7 bases matching TRBD1. V gave up 4 bases and J gave up 2 bases; unmatched junction bases: 12. The germline CDR1 and CDR2 sequences are SGHRS and YFSETQ. The CDR3 consists of 16 residues. The CDR3: CASSPGWTGITYEQYF. The CDR3 nucleotides are TGCGCCAGCAGCCCAGGTTGGACAGGCATCACCTACGAGCAGTACTTC.

V and J are TRBV7-9 and TRBJ1-1, with 7 positions matching TRBD1. The CDR3 extends over 15 amino acids. Germline V gene lookup returns CDR1 SEHNR and CDR2 FQNEAQ (reference sequence). J gave up 0 bases and V 4 bases, and 5 bases lay outside the gene matches. This chain's CDR3 is CASSYRDSMNTEAFF. The CDR3 DNA reads as TGTGCCAGCAGCTACCGGGACAGCATGAACACTGAAGCTTTCTTT.

This chain joins TRBV29-1 and TRBJ1-5; tentative D call: TRBD1 (5 bases). Germline V gene sequence: CDR1 SQVTM, CDR2 ANQGSEA. Trimming shortened V by 3 bases and J by 10 bases, and 13 bases separated the two germline ends. The CDR3 covers 12 residues. The chain's CDR3 is CSVEDRGGPQHF. CDR3 DNA sequence: TGCAGCGTTGAGGACCGGGGGGGACCCCAGCATTTT.